The clone carrying this T cell receptor beta chain has just a few counts. The CDR3 runs 16 residues. Deletions cut 1 base from V and 0 bases from J, with 12 bases between. The germline gives CDR1 LGHNA, CDR2 YSLEER. Method: immunoSEQ multiplex PCR; TCRdb's copy keeps in-frame clones and lacks some. Of hundreds of thousands of clones listed, about 90% are singletons. The data were taken from a study of shared T cell receptors in the human thymus. The sample also formed part of further work on human thymus T cells.

Sequences were obtained from thymocytes. The clonotype originates from a boy in the first two years of life with a congenital heart defect. This chain connects TRBV4-3 to TRBJ1-1; D remains ambiguous. CDR3 DNA sequence: TGCGCCAGCAGCCAAGTGAGGATTACGGTGAACACTGAAGCTTTCTTT. Translating gives CASSQVRITVNTEAFF.